What follows describes a single T cell receptor (beta chain). Its antigen is still unknown. The sample originates from a study of regulatory T cells in long-lasting Graves disease. Study outcomes and limitations: Favored usage of TRBV28, TRBJ1-2 and TRBJ2-5 was recorded in persistent disease.

Time point specified: newly diagnosed GD, antithyroid drugs for less than 3 months. The TCR library used RNA extracted from PBMCs. CDR3-region Arm-PCR and iRepertoire HTBI primers produced the TCR beta libraries. TCRdb processed the multiplex PCR reads anew with MiXCR; each CDR3 protein has one entry. The sample yields over 350,000 distinct CDR3 sequences, approximately 15% seen once. The V and J ends lost 5 bases and 4 bases respectively, with 11 bases between them. The CDR3 covers 13 residues. These data were likewise used in another study, on T cells in Graves' hyperthyroidism and ophthalmopathy.

The origin of this receptor is a middle-aged woman with Graves disease. This chain uses TRBV12-3 or TRBV12-4 with TRBJ1-1; D is perhaps TRBD1 (5 bases). Material: peripheral blood mononuclear cells (PBMCs), obtained at new diagnosis, from a patient treated with antithyroid drugs. The CDR3 sequence: CASSAARVTEAFF. CDR3 nucleotide sequence: TGTGCCAGCAGTGCTGCCAGGGTCACTGAAGCTTTCTTT.